The 21 T cell receptor beta chains in this list originate from one sample, sequenced in a study of CXCR3-negative and CXCR3-positive naive CD8 T cells. Whole-study findings and limits: Naive cells with CXCR3 showed TRB CDR3s that were more hydrophobic than those in CXCR3-negative naive cells.

Via 5' RACE with UMI labels, TRB cDNA libraries were prepared. TCRdb processed the 5' RACE reads again and assigns one entry to each CDR3 protein, with no DNA. The table lists fewer than 90,000 distinct CDR3 sequences. For these TCRs, the target antigens are not known. The sequenced sample was naive CXCR3+ CD8+ T cells from blood. Subset defined: CD45RO-CCR7+CD27+CD95- naive CD8+ T cells expressing CXCR3 (TNR3+). These receptors all stem from a human donor in good health. Some clones in this sample may be carry-over from other donors' samples.

The CDR3 loop is CSASSGESSYNEQFF. The chain couples TRBV20-1 to TRBJ2-1; TCRdb designates TRBD2, a call that cannot be tested without DNA. CDR3 size: 15 residues. Germline values: CDR1 DFQATT, CDR2 SNEGSKA (reference sequence).

This CDR3 reads CASSLGTSGRAVEQFF. The chain employs TRBV7-8 and TRBJ2-1; TCRdb reports TRBD2, a call that lacks DNA to check it against. The length of the CDR3 is 16 residues. In germline, CDR1 is SGHVS, CDR2 FQNEAQ.

V and J are TRBV12-3 or TRBV12-4 and TRBJ2-7; TCRdb indicates TRBD2, and absent DNA this call remains unverified. This CDR3 has 16 amino acids. CDR3: CASSHSGGFPSYEQYF.

This chain uses TRBV7-6 with TRBJ1-4; TCRdb proposes TRBD1, but this gene call is untestable without DNA. The CDR3 length is 14 residues. CDR1 and CDR2 from the germline V gene are SGHVS and FNYEAQ. CDR3 protein: CASWAGGINEKLFF.

This chain uses TRBV29-1 with TRBJ2-7; with no DNA, the TCRdb D assignment of TRBD2 cannot be verified. Germline-derived CDR1 and CDR2 are SQVTM and ANQGSEA. This CDR3 is built from 15 residues. The CDR3 sequence: CSVPGTSGSSYEQYF.

The chain combines TRBV29-1 with TRBJ2-5. This CDR3 contains 13 residues. The V gene's germline CDR1 is SQVTM and CDR2 ANQGSEA. The CDR3 reads CSVEEGSGETQYF.

V is TRBV4-1 and J is TRBJ1-1; TCRdb's D gene call, TRBD1, goes unchecked for lack of DNA. CDR1 is MGHRA and CDR2 is YSYEKL in the germline V gene. The CDR3 runs 14 residues. The CDR3 region is CASSPLQGASNAFF.

The chain employs TRBV6-5 and TRBJ2-7; TCRdb returns TRBD1, unconfirmable since there is no DNA. The germline V gene has CDR1 MNHEY and CDR2 SVGAGI. The CDR3 is 19 amino acids. The CDR3 here is CASSYSTSEGGTGSYEQYF.

The chain is built from TRBV5-6 and TRBJ2-2; TCRdb reports TRBD2, a call that lacks DNA to check it against. The CDR3 has 17 residues. The germline V gene encodes CDR1 SGHDT and CDR2 YYEEEE. This CDR3 reads CASSSSSGLQNTGELFF. Full variable domain (rest looked up from reference TRBV5-6 and TRBJ2-2): DAGVTQSPTHLIKTRGQQVTLRCSPKSGHDTVSWYQQALGQGPQFIFQYYEEEERQRGNFPDRFSGHQFPNYSSELNVNALLLGDSALYLCASSSSSGLQNTGELFFGEGSRLTVL.

The rearrangement links TRBV30 to TRBJ2-7. CDR3 length equals 12 residues. CDR1 and CDR2 from the germline V gene are GTSNPN and SVGIG (reference sequence). This chain's CDR3 is CACREQSGEQYF.

The V gene is TRBV9, the J gene TRBJ1-1; the D call of TRBD1 rests on TCRdb alone, since no DNA is present to check it. CDR3 size: 13 residues. From germline, CDR1 is SGDLS and CDR2 YYNGEE. CDR3 amino acids: CASSQGTNTEAFF.

This chain uses TRBV29-1 with TRBJ1-1; checking the TCRdb D call of TRBD1 is not possible without DNA. CDR3 length: 13 amino acids. Germline assignment: CDR1 SQVTM and CDR2 ANQGSEA. This CDR3 is CSVPGTGNTEAFF. The full variable domain, its missing parts supplied by reference TRBV29-1 and TRBJ1-1, is SAVISQKPSRDICQRGTSLTIQCQVDSQVTMMFWYRQQPGQSLTLIATANQGSEATYESGFVIDKFPISRPNLTFSTLTVSNMSPEDSSIYLCSVPGTGNTEAFFGQGTRLTVV.

The chain employs TRBV12-3 or TRBV12-4 and TRBJ1-1; there is no DNA to check the TCRdb D call of TRBD1. The CDR3 is made up of 15 amino acids. This CDR3 is CASSQSRGEHLEAFF.

The chain couples TRBV4-3 to TRBJ1-5; TCRdb selects TRBD1, and the lack of DNA leaves this call unchecked. Germline CDR1 and CDR2: LGHNA and YSLEER. The CDR3 totals 15 residues. The CDR3 protein is CASSQDRGEGQPQHF.

The chain employs TRBV27 and TRBJ2-1; TCRdb's assignment of TRBD1 cannot be checked, as there is no DNA. CDR3 length equals 17 residues. CDR1 MNHEY and CDR2 SMNVEV come from the germline V gene (reference sequence). This chain's CDR3 is CASSPLIAASSYNEQFF.

The genes are TRBV5-1 and TRBJ2-1; with no DNA, the TCRdb D assignment of TRBD2 cannot be verified. The CDR3 runs to 12 residues. The germline V gene has CDR1 SGHRS and CDR2 YFSETQ. CDR3 residues: CASSRSVTEQFF.

CDR3 sequence: CASSGTSGSYEQYF. This rearrangement joins TRBV9 to TRBJ2-7; no DNA is available, so the TRBD2 call from TCRdb remains unchecked. In germline, CDR1 is SGDLS, CDR2 YYNGEE. This CDR3 contains 14 residues.

V gene TRBV12-3 or TRBV12-4 combines with J gene TRBJ2-7. This CDR3 has 14 residues. CDR3 protein: CASSLVGSGYEQYF.

The chain employs TRBV28 and TRBJ1-1. The CDR3 contains 15 residues. CDR1 is MDHEN, CDR2 SYDVKM, per germline. The chain's CDR3 is CASSRVRGGYSEAFF.

The chain has TRBV20-1 and TRBJ2-3; the TRBD1 assignment by TCRdb is unverifiable without DNA. CDR1 and CDR2 from the germline V gene are DFQATT and SNEGSKA (reference sequence). The CDR3 is made up of 17 amino acids. CDR3 amino acids: CSAIPITGGRSTDTQYF.

CDR3 in amino acids: CASSERHRDGYTF. The V and J genes are TRBV6-1 and TRBJ1-2. This CDR3 has 13 amino acids. The V gene's germline CDR1 is MNHNS and CDR2 SASEGT.